Listed here are 10 T cell receptor beta chains from one sample, sequenced in a study of blood T cell repertoires in COVID-19. Sequenced by immunoSEQ multiplex PCR; TCRdb stores in-frame clones only, minus some. The table records roughly 120,000 clones, 90% of them present only once. The sequenced sample consisted of peripheral blood. Receptors originate from a man aged 55 to 69 with COVID-19, enrolled during active disease.

The CDR3 sequence is CASSLEGQATYEQYF. The CDR3 coding sequence is TGCGCCAGCAGCTTGGAGGGACAGGCCACCTACGAGCAGTACTTC. V is TRBV5-1 and J is TRBJ2-7; 8 nucleotides align to TRBD1. Germline assignment: CDR1 SGHRS and CDR2 YFSETQ. Losses at the gene ends were 0 bases for V and 2 bases for J; bases not matched to a gene: 4. This CDR3 contains 15 residues. Using reference TRBV5-1 and TRBJ2-7 for the parts outside the CDR3, the full variable domain is KAGVTQTPRYLIKTRGQQVTLSCSPISGHRSVSWYQQTPGQGLQFLFEYFSETQRNKGNFPGRFSGRQFSNSRSEMNVSTLELGDSALYLCASSLEGQATYEQYFGPGTRLTVT.

The V gene is TRBV6-5, the J gene TRBJ1-2; maybe TRBD1 (5 bases). The CDR3 covers 15 residues. V was trimmed by 4 bases and J by 0 bases, leaving 12 bases between them. Germline CDR1 MNHEY, CDR2 SVGAGI. The CDR3 DNA sequence: TGTGCCAGCAGTTTTCTTTCAGGGACTAACTATGGCTACACCTTC. It codes for CASSFLSGTNYGYTF.

The rearrangement joins TRBV6-5 to TRBJ1-2; 10 positions agree with TRBD1. This CDR3 spans 16 amino acids. Trimming removed 0 bases from V and 4 bases from J; junction bases left unmatched: 5. Per the germline V gene, CDR1 is MNHEY and CDR2 is SVGAGI. The CDR3 sequence: CASSYSGTGVAYGYTF. Written as DNA, the CDR3 is TGTGCCAGCAGTTACTCCGGGACAGGGGTGGCCTATGGCTACACCTTC.

As DNA, the CDR3 is TGTGCCTGGTCCGGGGAGGGAAACGAGTTTGACGAGCAGTACTTC. It yields the protein CAWSGEGNEFDEQYF. The rearrangement links TRBV30 to TRBJ2-7; 7 bases fit TRBD2. Trimming took 5 bases from V and 5 from J; bases not matched to a gene: 15. From germline, CDR1 is GTSNPN and CDR2 SVGIG (reference sequence). The CDR3 is 15 residues long.

V and J are TRBV19 and TRBJ1-5, with a weak D call TRBD1 (6 bases). This CDR3 contains 16 residues. The germline gives CDR1 LNHDA, CDR2 SQIVND (reference sequence). V was trimmed by 9 bases and J by 0 bases, leaving 18 bases between them. The CDR3 DNA is TGTGCCAGCCAGGACAGTTCTGGCCATAGCAATCAGCCCCAGCATTTT. Its translation is CASQDSSGHSNQPQHF.

CDR3 in DNA: TGTGCCAGCAGCTTAGACGGCAATCAGCCCCAGCATTTT. This codes for CASSLDGNQPQHF. This chain uses TRBV11-3 with TRBJ1-5, with no clear D. Trimming pared 0 bases from V and 2 bases from J, leaving 2 bases between. The CDR3 consists of 13 residues. Germline V gives CDR1 SGHNT, CDR2 YENEEA.

This clone was found once. The sample contains more than one DNA sequence encoding this CDR3. The gene calls are TRBV11-2 and TRBJ1-1; 7 bases fit TRBD1. Trimming at V came to 5 bases and at J to 3 bases, leaving 3 bases not matched to a gene. The CDR3 is 13 amino acids. The germline CDR1 and CDR2 sequences are SGHAT and FQNNGV. This chain's CDR3 is CASSLDRDTEAFF. The CDR3 DNA follows: TGTGCCAGCAGCCTTGACAGGGACACTGAAGCTTTCTTT.

This rearrangement joins TRBV10-3 to TRBJ2-1; 8 nucleotides match TRBD2. Trimming at V came to 4 bases and at J to 6 bases, leaving 11 bases not matched to a gene. The CDR3 has 16 amino acids. Germline CDR1 reads ENHRY; CDR2 reads SYGVKD. The CDR3 DNA sequence: TGTGCCATCAGTGTCCGGGGGGGTGACGGCTCCAATGAGCAGTTCTTC. It codes for CAISVRGGDGSNEQFF.

The rearrangement uses TRBV30 and TRBJ1-2; no clear D gene. The V gene lost 2 bases and the J gene lost 8 bases, with 21 bases spanning the gap. The germline CDR1 and CDR2 sequences are GTSNPN and SVGIG (reference sequence). There are 15 residues in the CDR3. The CDR3 DNA is TGTGCCTGGAGTCACTCATTAAGCCCTATACGGGGCTACACCTTC. Residues: CAWSHSLSPIRGYTF.

The CDR3 region has the DNA TGTGCCAGTAGTGCTACTCCCGGGGACAGGATATCAGGGGCCAAAAACATTCAGTACTTC. Encoded protein: CASSATPGDRISGAKNIQYF. This rearrangement joins TRBV19 to TRBJ2-4; TRBD1 aligns across 8 bases. Germline CDR1 reads LNHDA; CDR2 reads SQIVND (reference sequence). Trimming removed 5 bases from V and 1 base from J; junction bases left unmatched: 19. The CDR3 is 20 amino acids.